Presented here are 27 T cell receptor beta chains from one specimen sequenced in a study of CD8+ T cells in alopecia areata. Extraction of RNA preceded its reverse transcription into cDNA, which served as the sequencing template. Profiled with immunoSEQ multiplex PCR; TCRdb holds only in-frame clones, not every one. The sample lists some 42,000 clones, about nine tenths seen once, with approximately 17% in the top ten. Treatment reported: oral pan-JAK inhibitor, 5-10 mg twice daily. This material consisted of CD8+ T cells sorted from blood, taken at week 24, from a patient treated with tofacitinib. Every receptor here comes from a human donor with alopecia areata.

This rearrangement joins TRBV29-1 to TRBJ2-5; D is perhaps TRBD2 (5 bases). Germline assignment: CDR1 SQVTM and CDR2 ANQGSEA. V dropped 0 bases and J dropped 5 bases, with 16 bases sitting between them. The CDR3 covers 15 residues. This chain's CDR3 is CSVEDLGNGGETQYF. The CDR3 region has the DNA TGCAGCGTTGAAGATCTGGGGAATGGCGGGGAGACCCAGTACTTC.

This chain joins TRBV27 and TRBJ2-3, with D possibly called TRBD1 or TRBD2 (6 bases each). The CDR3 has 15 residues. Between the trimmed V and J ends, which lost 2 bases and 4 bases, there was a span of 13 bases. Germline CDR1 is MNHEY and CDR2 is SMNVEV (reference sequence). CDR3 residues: CASSLVRGLADTQYF. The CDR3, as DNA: TGTGCCAGCAGTTTAGTACGGGGGCTCGCAGATACGCAGTATTTT.

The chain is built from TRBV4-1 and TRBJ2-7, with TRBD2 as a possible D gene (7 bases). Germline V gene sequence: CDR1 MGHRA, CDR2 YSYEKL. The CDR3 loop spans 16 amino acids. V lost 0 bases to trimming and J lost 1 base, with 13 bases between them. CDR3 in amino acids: CASSQEGGGPSYEQYF. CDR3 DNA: TGCGCCAGCAGCCAAGAAGGGGGGGGCCCATCCTACGAGCAGTACTTC.

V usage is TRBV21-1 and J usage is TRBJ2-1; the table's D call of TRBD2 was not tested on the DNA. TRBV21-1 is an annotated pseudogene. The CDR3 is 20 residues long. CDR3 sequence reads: CASSKVGAERGATSYNEQFF. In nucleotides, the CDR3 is TGTGCCAGCAGCAAAGTTGGCGCGGAGCGGGGGGCGACCTCCTACAATGAGCAGTTCTTC.

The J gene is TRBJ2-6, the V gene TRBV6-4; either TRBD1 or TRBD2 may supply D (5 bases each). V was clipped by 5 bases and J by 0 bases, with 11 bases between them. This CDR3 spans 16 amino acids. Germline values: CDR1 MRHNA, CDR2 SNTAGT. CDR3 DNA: TGTGCCAGCAGTCGGGACGGAGACTCTGGGGCCAACGTCCTGACTTTC. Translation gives CASSRDGDSGANVLTF.

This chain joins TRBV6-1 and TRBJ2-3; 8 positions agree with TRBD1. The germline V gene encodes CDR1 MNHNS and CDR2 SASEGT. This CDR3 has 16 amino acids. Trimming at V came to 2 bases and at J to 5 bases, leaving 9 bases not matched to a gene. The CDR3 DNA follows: TGTGCCAGCAGTGAATTTCGCGGACAGGGACAAGATACGCAGTATTTT. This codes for CASSEFRGQGQDTQYF.

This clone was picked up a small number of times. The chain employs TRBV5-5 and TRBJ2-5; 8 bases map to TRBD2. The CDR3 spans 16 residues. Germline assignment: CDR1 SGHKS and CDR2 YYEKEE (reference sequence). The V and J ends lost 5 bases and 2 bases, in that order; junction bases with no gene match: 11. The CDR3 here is CASSRVTSGEQETQYF. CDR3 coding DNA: TGTGCCAGCAGTCGGGTAACTAGCGGAGAACAAGAGACCCAGTACTTC.

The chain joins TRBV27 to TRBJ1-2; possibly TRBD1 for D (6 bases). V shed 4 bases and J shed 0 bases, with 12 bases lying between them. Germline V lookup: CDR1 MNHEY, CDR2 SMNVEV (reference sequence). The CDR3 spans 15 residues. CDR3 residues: CASSYSGDANYGYTF. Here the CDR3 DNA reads TGTGCCAGCAGTTACTCAGGGGACGCTAACTATGGCTACACCTTC.

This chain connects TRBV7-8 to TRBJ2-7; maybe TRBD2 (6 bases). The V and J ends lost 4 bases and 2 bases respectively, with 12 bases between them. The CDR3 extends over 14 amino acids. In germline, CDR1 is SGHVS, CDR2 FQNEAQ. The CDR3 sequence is CASSSTGGTYEQYF. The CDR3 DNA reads TGTGCCAGCAGCTCCACGGGCGGGACCTACGAGCAGTACTTC.

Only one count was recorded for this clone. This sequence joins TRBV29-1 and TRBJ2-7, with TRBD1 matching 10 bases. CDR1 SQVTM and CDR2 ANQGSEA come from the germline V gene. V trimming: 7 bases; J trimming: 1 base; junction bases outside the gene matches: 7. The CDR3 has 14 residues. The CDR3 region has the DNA TGCAGCGCTGTGGGACAGGGGTTATCCTACGAGCAGTACTTC. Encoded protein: CSAVGQGLSYEQYF.

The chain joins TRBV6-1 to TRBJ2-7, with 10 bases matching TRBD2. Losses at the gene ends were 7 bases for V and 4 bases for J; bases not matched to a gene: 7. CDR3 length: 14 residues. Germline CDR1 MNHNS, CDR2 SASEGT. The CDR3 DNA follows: TGTGCCAGCACCATAGCGGGGGGCGGGTACGAGCAGTACTTC. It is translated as CASTIAGGGYEQYF.

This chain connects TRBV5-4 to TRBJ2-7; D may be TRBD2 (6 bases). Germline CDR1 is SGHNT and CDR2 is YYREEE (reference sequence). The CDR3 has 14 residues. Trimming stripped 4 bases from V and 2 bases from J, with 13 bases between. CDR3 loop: CASSPPGEPYEQYF. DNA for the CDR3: TGTGCCAGCAGCCCGCCGGGGGAGCCCTACGAGCAGTACTTC.

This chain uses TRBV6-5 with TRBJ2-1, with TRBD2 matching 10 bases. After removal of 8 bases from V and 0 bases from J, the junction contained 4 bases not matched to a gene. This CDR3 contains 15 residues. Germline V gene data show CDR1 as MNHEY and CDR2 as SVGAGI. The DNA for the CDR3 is TGTGCCAGCGGGGCTAGCGGGAGCTCCTACAATGAGCAGTTCTTC. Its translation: CASGASGSSYNEQFF.

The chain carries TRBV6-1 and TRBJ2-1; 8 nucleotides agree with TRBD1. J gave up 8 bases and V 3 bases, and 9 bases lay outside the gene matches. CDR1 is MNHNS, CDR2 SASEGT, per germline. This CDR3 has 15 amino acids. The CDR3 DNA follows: TGTGCCAGCAGTGATCCCAGGACAGGGTCGGATGAGCAGTTCTTC. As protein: CASSDPRTGSDEQFF.

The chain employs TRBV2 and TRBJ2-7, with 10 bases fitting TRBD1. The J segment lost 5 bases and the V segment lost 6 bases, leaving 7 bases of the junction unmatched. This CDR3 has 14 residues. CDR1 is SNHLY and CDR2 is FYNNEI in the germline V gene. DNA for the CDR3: TGTGCCAGCAGGCCGGGACAGGGGCCGCACGAGCAGTACTTC. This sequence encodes CASRPGQGPHEQYF.

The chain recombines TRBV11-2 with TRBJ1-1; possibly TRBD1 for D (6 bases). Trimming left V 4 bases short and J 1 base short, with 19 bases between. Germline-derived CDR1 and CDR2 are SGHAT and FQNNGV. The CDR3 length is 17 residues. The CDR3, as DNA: TGTGCCAGCAGCTACCCGGACAGCGATAACCGGAACACTGAAGCTTTCTTT. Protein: CASSYPDSDNRNTEAFF.

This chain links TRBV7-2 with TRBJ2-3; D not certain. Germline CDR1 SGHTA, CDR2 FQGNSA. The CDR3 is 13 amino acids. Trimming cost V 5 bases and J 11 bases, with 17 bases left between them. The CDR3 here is CASSLEWSVGQYF. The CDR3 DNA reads TGTGCCAGCAGCCTAGAATGGAGTGTCGGGCAGTATTTT.

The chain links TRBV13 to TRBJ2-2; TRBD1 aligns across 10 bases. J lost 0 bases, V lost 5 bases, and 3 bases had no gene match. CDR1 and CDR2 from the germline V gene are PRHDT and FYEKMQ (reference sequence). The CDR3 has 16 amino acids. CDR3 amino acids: CASSGGQGANTGELFF. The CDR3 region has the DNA TGTGCCAGCAGCGGCGGACAGGGGGCGAACACCGGGGAGCTGTTTTTT.

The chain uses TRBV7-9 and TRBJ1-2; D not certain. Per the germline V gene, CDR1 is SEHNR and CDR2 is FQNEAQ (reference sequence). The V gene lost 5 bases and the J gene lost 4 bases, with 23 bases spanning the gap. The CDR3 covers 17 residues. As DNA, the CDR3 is TGTGCCAGCAGCGATTTCTCACACCATGGAAAGACCTATGGCTACACCTTC. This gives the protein CASSDFSHHGKTYGYTF.

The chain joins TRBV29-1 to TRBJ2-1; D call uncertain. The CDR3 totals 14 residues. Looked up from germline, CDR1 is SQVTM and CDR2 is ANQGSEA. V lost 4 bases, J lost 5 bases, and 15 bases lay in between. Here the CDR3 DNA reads TGCAGCGTTGGGACCCTGAACAGCAACAATGAGCAGTTCTTC. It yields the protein CSVGTLNSNNEQFF.

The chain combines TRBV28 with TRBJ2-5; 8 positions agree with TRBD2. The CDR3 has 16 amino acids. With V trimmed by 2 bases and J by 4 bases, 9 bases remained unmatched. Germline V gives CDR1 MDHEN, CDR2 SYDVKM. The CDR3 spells CASSLEMGAGVETQYF. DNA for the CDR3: TGTGCCAGCAGTTTAGAAATGGGAGCGGGGGTAGAGACCCAGTACTTC.

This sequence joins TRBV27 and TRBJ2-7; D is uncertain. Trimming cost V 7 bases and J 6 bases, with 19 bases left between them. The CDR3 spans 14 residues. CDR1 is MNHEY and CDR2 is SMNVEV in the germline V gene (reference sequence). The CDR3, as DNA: TGTGCCAGCAAGACACCGGGCCTTCCCTGCGAGCAGTACTTC. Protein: CASKTPGLPCEQYF.

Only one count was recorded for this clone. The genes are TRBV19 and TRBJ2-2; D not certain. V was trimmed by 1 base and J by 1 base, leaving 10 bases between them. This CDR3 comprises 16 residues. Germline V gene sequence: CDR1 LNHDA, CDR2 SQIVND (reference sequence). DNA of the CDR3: TGTGCCAGTAGTATAGTAAGGATGCAGAACACCGGGGAGCTGTTTTTT. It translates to CASSIVRMQNTGELFF.

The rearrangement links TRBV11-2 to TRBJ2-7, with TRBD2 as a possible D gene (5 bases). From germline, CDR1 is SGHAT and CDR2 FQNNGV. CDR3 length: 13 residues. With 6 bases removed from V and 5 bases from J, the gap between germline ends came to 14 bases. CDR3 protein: CASRPRYGDEQYF. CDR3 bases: TGTGCCAGCAGACCCCGGTACGGGGACGAGCAGTACTTC.

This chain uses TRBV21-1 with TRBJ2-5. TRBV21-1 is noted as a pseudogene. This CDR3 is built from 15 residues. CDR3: CASSKARQPQETQYF. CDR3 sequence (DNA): TGTGCCAGCAGCAAAGCTCGCCAGCCCCAAGAGACCCAGTACTTC.

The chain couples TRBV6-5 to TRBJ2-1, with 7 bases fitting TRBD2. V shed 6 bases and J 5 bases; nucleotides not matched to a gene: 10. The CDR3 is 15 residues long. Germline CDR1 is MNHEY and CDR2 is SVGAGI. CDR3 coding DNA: TGTGCCAGCAGAGCCGCCCCCGGGACTAACAATGAGCAGTTCTTC. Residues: CASRAAPGTNNEQFF.

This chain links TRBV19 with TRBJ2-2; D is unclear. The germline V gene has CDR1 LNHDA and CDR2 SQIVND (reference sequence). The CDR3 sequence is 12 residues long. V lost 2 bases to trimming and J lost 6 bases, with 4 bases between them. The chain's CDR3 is CASSILAGELFF. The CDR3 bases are TGTGCCAGTAGTATACTGGCCGGGGAGCTGTTTTTT.